A few counts support the clone carrying this TCR beta chain. Some clones are missing from TCRdb's copy, which holds only in-frame ones; the method was immunoSEQ multiplex PCR. Of some 62,000 clones listed, approximately 83% are singletons. The data were taken from a study of T cell responses to AZD1222 COVID-19 vaccine. Between the trimmed V and J ends, which lost 1 base and 2 bases, there was a span of 12 bases. The CDR3 spans 15 residues. Germline V CDR1 and CDR2: MNHNS, SASEGT. V and J are TRBV6-1 and TRBJ2-7; D gene uncertain. This sequence originates from an adult in good health. Sample: peripheral blood, taken on day 0 of AZD1222 vaccination. The CDR3 protein is CASSEDPSRTYEQYF. The CDR3 coding sequence is TGTGCCAGCAGTGAAGACCCCAGTCGGACCTACGAGCAGTACTTC.